This T cell receptor beta chain was observed in a study of vaccination and CD4 T cells after COVID-19. Study as a whole: Overlapping SARS-CoV-2, HCoV-NL63, HCoV-OC43 and HCoV-229E spike peptides were used to stimulate cells.

Cultured CD4+ T cell DNA was sequenced using the Oncomine TCR Beta short-read assay. Genomic DNA was extracted from cultured CD4+ T cells. TCRdb used MiXCR to reprocess the PCR reads, holding one entry per CDR3 protein. The table lists about 21,000 distinct CDR3 sequences, about three quarters of them singletons. Indicated treatment: approximately nine-day PBMC culture with coronavirus spike peptide pools or control peptides (ViraFEST assay). Germline V gives CDR1 DFQATT, CDR2 SNEGSKA (reference sequence). V dropped 3 bases and J dropped 5; count of bases not matched to a gene: 7. This CDR3 comprises 14 residues. As to this clonotype: Its matching antigen is unknown.

This clonotype originated in a human donor who had recovered from COVID-19. The specimen was CD4+ T cells from blood, cultured in vitro. This sequence joins TRBV20-1 and TRBJ1-3; TRBD1 agrees at 7 bases. CDR3 region: CSASLGQARNTIYF. The CDR3 DNA reads as TGCAGTGCTAGCCTTGGACAGGCGCGAAACACCATATATTTT.